The T cell receptor (beta chain) described here comes from a study of blood T cell repertoires in COVID-19. Overall study context: Both acute and convalescent COVID-19 samples were obtained from the United States, Italy and Spain. In each case, the material was cDNA or gDNA derived from T cells, B-cell-depleted T cells, or PBMCs.

The CDR3 runs 14 residues. The V end was cut by 8 bases, the J end by 1 base, with 11 bases between. Germline CDR1 SEHNR, CDR2 FQNEAQ (reference sequence). This clone has a single count. The assay was immunoSEQ multiplex PCR, and TCRdb's table has in-frame clones only and misses some. The table lists some 250,000 clones, 80% to 85% of them singletons. The rearrangement joins TRBV7-9 to TRBJ2-2; tentatively, D is TRBD1 (6 bases). Sequencing input: peripheral blood. This clonotype originated in a woman aged 18 to 35 with acute or convalescent COVID-19. CDR3 sequence (DNA): TGTGCCAGCGCAGGGGTGATGAACACCGGGGAGCTGTTTTTT. This translates into CASAGVMNTGELFF.